Below are 3 T cell receptor beta chains sequenced from a single sample in a study of control samples from healthy donors and cancer patients. Assay used: immunoSEQ multiplex PCR; TCRdb lists only in-frame clones, some missing. The sample lists more than 70,000 clones; about 90% were seen once. The sequenced sample consisted of PBMCs. These receptors were collected from a man aged 55 to 70 with lung cancer.

The chain couples TRBV29-1 to TRBJ1-4; 7 bases line up with TRBD1. This CDR3 region has 14 residues. CDR1 and CDR2 (germline): SQVTM, ANQGSEA. The J segment lost 6 bases and the V segment lost 2 bases, leaving 6 bases of the junction unmatched. CDR3 coding DNA: TGCAGCGTTGAAATGGGACAGCCCTATGAAAAACTGTTTTTT. Translating it yields CSVEMGQPYEKLFF.

This clone was counted a few times. The genes are TRBV19 and TRBJ1-2; D gene unclear. Germline CDR1 is LNHDA and CDR2 is SQIVND (reference sequence). CDR3 length: 15 residues. The V and J ends lost 0 bases and 8 bases respectively, with 16 bases between them. The CDR3 nucleotides are TGTGCCAGTAGTATAGATCAAGGGCCAACCCGAGGCTACACCTTC. This sequence encodes CASSIDQGPTRGYTF.

This rearrangement joins TRBV21-1 to TRBJ2-4; the D segment call TRBD1 is taken from the table without a DNA check. TRBV21-1 is noted as a pseudogene. The CDR3 runs 16 residues. CDR3 protein: CASSKLGHNLKNIQYF. The CDR3 bases are TGTGCCAGCAGCAAATTGGGACACAACCTTAAAAACATTCAGTACTTC.